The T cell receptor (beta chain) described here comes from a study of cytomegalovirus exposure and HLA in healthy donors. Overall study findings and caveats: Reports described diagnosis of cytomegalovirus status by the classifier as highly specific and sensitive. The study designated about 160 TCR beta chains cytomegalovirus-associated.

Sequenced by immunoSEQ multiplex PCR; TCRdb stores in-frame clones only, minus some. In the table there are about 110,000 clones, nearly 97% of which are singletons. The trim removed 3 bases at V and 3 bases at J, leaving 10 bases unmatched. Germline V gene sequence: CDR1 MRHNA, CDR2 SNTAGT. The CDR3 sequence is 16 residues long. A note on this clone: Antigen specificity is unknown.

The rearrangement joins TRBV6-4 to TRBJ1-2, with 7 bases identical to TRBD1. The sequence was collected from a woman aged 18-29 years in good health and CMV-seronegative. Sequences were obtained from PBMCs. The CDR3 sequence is CASSDYPGQVYYGYTF. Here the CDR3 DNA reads TGTGCCAGCAGTGATTACCCTGGACAGGTGTACTATGGCTACACCTTC.